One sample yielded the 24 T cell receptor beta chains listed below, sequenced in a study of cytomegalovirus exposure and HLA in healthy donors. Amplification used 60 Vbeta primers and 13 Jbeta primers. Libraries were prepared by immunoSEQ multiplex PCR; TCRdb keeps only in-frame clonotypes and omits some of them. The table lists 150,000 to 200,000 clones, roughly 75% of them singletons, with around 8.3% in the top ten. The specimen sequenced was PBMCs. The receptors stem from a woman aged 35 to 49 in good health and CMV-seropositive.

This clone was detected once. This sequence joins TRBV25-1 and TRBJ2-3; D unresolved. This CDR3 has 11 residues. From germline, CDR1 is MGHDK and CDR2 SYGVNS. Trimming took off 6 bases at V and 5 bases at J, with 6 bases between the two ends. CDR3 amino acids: CASRNGDTQYF. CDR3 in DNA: TGTGCCAGCAGGAACGGAGATACGCAGTATTTT.

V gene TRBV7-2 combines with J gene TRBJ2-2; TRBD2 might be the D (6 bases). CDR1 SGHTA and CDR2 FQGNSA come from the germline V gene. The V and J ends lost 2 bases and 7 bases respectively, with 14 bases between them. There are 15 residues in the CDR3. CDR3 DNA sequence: TGTGCCAGCAGCTTACAGGCAGGGAGGAGCGGGGAGCTGTTTTTT. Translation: CASSLQAGRSGELFF.

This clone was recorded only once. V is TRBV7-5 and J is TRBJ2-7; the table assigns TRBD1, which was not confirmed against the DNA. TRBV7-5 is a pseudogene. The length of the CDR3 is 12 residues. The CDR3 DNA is TGTGCCAGCACCGATAGCAGGGTCGAGCAGTACTTC. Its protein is CASTDSRVEQYF.

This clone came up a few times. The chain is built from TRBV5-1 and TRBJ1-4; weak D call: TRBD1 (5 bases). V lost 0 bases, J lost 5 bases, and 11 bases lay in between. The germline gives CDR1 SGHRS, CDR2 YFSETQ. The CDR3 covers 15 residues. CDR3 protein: CASSLGQGSNEKLFF. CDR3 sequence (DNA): TGCGCCAGCAGCTTGGGTCAGGGTTCGAATGAAAAACTGTTTTTT.

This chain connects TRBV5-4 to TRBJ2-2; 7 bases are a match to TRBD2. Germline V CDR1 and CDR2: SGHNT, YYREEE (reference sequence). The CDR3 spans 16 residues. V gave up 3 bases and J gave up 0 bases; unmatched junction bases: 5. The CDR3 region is CASSSLAEANTGELFF. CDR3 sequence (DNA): TGTGCCAGCAGCTCCCTAGCGGAAGCGAACACCGGGGAGCTGTTTTTT. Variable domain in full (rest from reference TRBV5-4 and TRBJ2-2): ETGVTQSPTHLIKTRGQQVTLRCSSQSGHNTVSWYQQALGQGPQFIFQYYREEENGRGNFPPRFSGLQFPNYSSELNVNALELDDSALYLCASSSLAEANTGELFFGEGSRLTVL.

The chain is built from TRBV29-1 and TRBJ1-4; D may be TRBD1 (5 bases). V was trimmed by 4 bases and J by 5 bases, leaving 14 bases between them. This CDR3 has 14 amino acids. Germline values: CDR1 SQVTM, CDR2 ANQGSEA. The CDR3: CSVARAGLNEKLFF. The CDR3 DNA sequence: TGCAGCGTTGCCAGGGCGGGGTTGAATGAAAAACTGTTTTTT.

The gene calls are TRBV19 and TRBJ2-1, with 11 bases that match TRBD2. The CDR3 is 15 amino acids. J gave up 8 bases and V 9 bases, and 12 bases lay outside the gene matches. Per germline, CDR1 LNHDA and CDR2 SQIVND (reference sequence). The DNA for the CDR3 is TGTGCCAGCGACCTTGGACTAGCGGGCAAGGATGAGCAGTTCTTC. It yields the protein CASDLGLAGKDEQFF.

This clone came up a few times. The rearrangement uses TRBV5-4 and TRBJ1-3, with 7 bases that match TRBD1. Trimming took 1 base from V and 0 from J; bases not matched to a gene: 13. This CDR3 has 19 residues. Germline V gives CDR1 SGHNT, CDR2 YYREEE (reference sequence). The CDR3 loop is CASSLRQGQPYASGNTIYF. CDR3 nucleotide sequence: TGTGCCAGCAGCTTGCGCCAGGGACAGCCCTATGCCTCTGGAAACACCATATATTTT.

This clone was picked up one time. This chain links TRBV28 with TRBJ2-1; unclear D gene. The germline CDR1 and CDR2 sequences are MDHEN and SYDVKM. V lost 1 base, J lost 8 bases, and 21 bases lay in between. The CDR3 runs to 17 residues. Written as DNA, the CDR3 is TGTGCCAGCAGTTTATTTGACTCTCTATATCGGGTGGATGAGCAGTTCTTC. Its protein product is CASSLFDSLYRVDEQFF.

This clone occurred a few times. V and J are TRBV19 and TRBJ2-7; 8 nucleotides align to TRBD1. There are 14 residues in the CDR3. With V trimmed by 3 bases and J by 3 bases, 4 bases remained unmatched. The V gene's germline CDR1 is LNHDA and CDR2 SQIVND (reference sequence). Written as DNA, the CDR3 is TGTGCCAGTAGTATTAGGACAGGGCTCTACGAGCAGTACTTC. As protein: CASSIRTGLYEQYF.

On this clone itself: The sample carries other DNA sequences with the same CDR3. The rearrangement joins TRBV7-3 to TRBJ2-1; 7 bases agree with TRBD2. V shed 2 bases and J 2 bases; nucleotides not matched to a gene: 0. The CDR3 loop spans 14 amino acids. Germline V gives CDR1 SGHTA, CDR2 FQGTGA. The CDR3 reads CASSLAGAYNEQFF. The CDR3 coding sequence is TGTGCCAGCAGCTTAGCGGGAGCCTACAATGAGCAGTTCTTC.

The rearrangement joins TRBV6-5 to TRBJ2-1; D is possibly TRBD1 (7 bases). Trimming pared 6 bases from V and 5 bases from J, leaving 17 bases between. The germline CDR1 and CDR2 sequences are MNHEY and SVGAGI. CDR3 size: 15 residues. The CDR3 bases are TGTGCCAGCAGCCGCGGGACAGCCCACGACAATGAGCAGTTCTTC. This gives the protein CASSRGTAHDNEQFF.

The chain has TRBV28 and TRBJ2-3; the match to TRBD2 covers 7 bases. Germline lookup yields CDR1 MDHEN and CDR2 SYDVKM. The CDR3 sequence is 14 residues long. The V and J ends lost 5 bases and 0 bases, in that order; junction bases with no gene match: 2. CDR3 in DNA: TGTGCCAGCAGTAAAGCGGGAAGCACAGATACGCAGTATTTT. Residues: CASSKAGSTDTQYF.

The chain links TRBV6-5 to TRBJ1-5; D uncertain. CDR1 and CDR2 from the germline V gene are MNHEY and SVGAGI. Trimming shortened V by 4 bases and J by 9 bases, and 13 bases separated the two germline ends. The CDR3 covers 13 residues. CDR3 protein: CASSFEKRSPQHF. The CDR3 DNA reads TGTGCCAGCAGTTTCGAAAAGCGATCGCCCCAGCATTTT.

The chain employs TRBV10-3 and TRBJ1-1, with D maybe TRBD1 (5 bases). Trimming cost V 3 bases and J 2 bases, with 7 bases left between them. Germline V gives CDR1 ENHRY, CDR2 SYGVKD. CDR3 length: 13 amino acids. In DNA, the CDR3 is TGTGCCATCAGTGATGGGGCTAACACTGAAGCTTTCTTT. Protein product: CAISDGANTEAFF.

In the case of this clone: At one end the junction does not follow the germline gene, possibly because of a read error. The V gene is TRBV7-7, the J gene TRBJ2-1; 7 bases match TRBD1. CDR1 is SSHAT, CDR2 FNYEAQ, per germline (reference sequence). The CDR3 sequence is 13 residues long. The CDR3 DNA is TGTGCTAGCAGCCGGGACAGCTACAATGAGCAGTTCTTC. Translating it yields CASSRDSYNEQFF.

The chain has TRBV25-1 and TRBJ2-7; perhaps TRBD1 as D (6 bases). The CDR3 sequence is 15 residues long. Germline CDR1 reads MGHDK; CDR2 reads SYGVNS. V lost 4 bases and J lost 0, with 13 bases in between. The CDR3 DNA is TGTGCCAGCAGTGGAGTGGGACATGGCTCCTACGAGCAGTACTTC. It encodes CASSGVGHGSYEQYF.

The CDR3 region has the DNA TGTGCCTGGAGTACCGGGACTAGGATCAATAACGAGCAGTTCTTC. Residues: CAWSTGTRINNEQFF. The chain has TRBV30 and TRBJ2-1, with 8 bases matching TRBD2. The CDR3 spans 15 residues. Germline CDR1 is GTSNPN and CDR2 is SVGIG (reference sequence). Trimming at V came to 2 bases and at J to 10 bases, leaving 13 bases not matched to a gene.

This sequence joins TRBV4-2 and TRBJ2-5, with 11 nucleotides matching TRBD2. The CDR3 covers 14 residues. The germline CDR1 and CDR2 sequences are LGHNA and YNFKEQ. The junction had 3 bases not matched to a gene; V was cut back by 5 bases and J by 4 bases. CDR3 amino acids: CASSNGLAGETQYF. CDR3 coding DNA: TGTGCCAGCAGCAATGGACTAGCGGGAGAGACCCAGTACTTC.

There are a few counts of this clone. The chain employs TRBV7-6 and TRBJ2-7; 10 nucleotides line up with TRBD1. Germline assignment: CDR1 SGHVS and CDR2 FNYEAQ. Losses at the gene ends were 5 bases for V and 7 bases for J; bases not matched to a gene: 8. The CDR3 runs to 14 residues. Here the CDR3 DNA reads TGTGCCAGCAGCCCCGGGACAGGGGTCTGGGAGCAGTACTTC. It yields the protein CASSPGTGVWEQYF.

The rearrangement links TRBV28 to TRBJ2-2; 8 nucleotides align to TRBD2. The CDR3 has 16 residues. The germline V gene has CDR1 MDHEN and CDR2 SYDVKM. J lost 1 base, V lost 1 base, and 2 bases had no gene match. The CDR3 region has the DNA TGTGCCAGCAGTTTATTCACTAGCGGGAACACCGGGGAGCTGTTTTTT. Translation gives CASSLFTSGNTGELFF.

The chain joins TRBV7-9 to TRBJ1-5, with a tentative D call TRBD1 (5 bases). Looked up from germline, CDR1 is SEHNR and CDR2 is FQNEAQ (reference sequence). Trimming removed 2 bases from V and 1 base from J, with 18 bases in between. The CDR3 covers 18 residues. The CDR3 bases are TGTGCCAGCAGCTTATCGGGGGGAATCGATGGGAGCAATCAGCCCCAGCATTTT. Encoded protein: CASSLSGGIDGSNQPQHF.

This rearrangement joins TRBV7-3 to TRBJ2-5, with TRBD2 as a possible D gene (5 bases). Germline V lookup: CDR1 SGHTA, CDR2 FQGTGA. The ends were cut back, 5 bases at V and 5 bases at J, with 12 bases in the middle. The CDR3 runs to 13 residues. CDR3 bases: TGTGCCAGCAGCCGACTACCGGGGGAGACCCAGTACTTC. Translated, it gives CASSRLPGETQYF.

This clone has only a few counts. CDR3 sequence: CASIGQGGNGKGEQFF. As DNA, the CDR3 is TGCGCCAGCATAGGACAGGGAGGCAACGGTAAGGGTGAGCAGTTCTTC. The V call is TRBV5-1, the J call TRBJ2-1, with 8 nucleotides matching TRBD1. The CDR3 totals 16 residues. The V segment lost 6 bases and the J segment 9 bases; nucleotides outside the gene matches: 17. The germline V gene encodes CDR1 SGHRS and CDR2 YFSETQ.